A selection of T cell receptor beta chains follows, all from one sample in a study of blood T cell repertoires in COVID-19. Repertoires were generated with immunoSEQ multiplex PCR, while TCRdb's copy carries only in-frame clones and drops some. This table holds about 34,000 clones, approximately 71% found once. The sample was peripheral blood. These receptors were obtained from a human donor in a cohort sampled during active COVID-19. The CDR3 runs from the conserved cysteine through the conserved F or W. D genes are given only for firm matches. Only part of the rows carry a size: once, few, many, or a class if the clone is expanded.

abundance: -; v_gene: TRBV30; j_gene: TRBJ1-2; d_gene: TRBD1; CDR3nt: TGTGCCTGGAGTGGGGGGGGACAGGGGGCTGGTGGCTACACCTTC; CDR3aa: CAWSGGGQGAGGYTF
abundance: -; v_gene: TRBV5-5; j_gene: TRBJ2-5; d_gene: TRBD2; CDR3nt: TGTGCCAGCAGCTTGGTTGTCGGGGGGGCCCAAGAGACCCAGTACTTC; CDR3aa: CASSLVVGGAQETQYF
abundance: -; v_gene: TRBV13; j_gene: TRBJ2-7; d_gene: TRBD2; CDR3nt: TGTGCCAGCAGCTTAGGGACTAGCGGCTACGAGCAGTACTTC; CDR3aa: CASSLGTSGYEQYF
abundance: -; v_gene: TRBV28; j_gene: TRBJ2-4; d_gene: -; CDR3nt: TGTGCCAGCAGTTCGGGAGAAAACATTCAGTACTTC; CDR3aa: CASSSGENIQYF
abundance: once; v_gene: TRBV15; j_gene: TRBJ2-3; d_gene: TRBD2; CDR3nt: TGTGCCACCAGCATGAGAGCCACTAGCGGGGGTAATACGCAGTATTTT; CDR3aa: CATSMRATSGGNTQYF
abundance: -; v_gene: TRBV10-3; j_gene: TRBJ2-1; d_gene: TRBD2; CDR3nt: TGTGCCATCACGGGGGGGCCCCACGACAATGAGCAGTTCTTC; CDR3aa: CAITGGPHDNEQFF
abundance: -; v_gene: TRBV6-5; j_gene: TRBJ1-3; d_gene: TRBD1; CDR3nt: TGTGCCAGCCACCCAGGGGGGTCCCGACACACCATATATTTT; CDR3aa: CASHPGGSRHTIYF
abundance: -; v_gene: TRBV6-4; j_gene: TRBJ2-3; d_gene: -; CDR3nt: TGTGCCAGCAGCGAAGACCCGGCGGGTACGCAGTATTTT; CDR3aa: CASSEDPAGTQYF
abundance: -; v_gene: TRBV7-8; j_gene: TRBJ1-6; d_gene: -; CDR3nt: TGTGCCAGCACGGAGGGCCCGAGGATACCCCTCCACTTT; CDR3aa: CASTEGPRIPLHF
abundance: -; v_gene: TRBV2; j_gene: TRBJ2-7; d_gene: -; CDR3nt: TGTGCCAGCAGGCCTGGACAAGGGACCTACGAGCAGTACTTC; CDR3aa: CASRPGQGTYEQYF
abundance: few; v_gene: TRBV11-2; j_gene: TRBJ2-4; d_gene: -; CDR3nt: TGTGCCAGCAGCGCCACGACAGGAGCCAAAAACATTCAGTACTTC; CDR3aa: CASSATTGAKNIQYF
abundance: -; v_gene: TRBV7-9; j_gene: TRBJ1-2; d_gene: TRBD1; CDR3nt: TGTGCCAGCAGCTTAGGGACAGGGATCCATGGCTACACCTTC; CDR3aa: CASSLGTGIHGYTF
abundance: few; v_gene: TRBV5-1; j_gene: TRBJ1-1; d_gene: TRBD1; CDR3nt: TGCGCCAGCAGCGTTGGGACAGGACGAGATACTGAAGCTTTCTTT; CDR3aa: CASSVGTGRDTEAFF
abundance: -; v_gene: TRBV11-2; j_gene: TRBJ2-2; d_gene: -; CDR3nt: TGTGCCAGCAGCTTAGGGCAGGGGCAAGGCACCGGGGAGCTGTTTTTT; CDR3aa: CASSLGQGQGTGELFF
abundance: -; v_gene: TRBV19; j_gene: TRBJ2-2; d_gene: TRBD1; CDR3nt: TGTGCCAGTAGTACCTCCCGGACAGGGGACCTGTTTTTT; CDR3aa: CASSTSRTGDLFF
abundance: -; v_gene: TRBV7-3; j_gene: TRBJ1-2; d_gene: TRBD1; CDR3nt: TGTGCCAGCAGCTTAAACGGACAGGGACGATTTGGCTACACCTTC; CDR3aa: CASSLNGQGRFGYTF
abundance: -; v_gene: TRBV11-3; j_gene: TRBJ2-1; d_gene: -; CDR3nt: TGTGCCAGCAGCTTTGGGGAGGCGGGCTCCTACAATGAGCAGTTCTTC; CDR3aa: CASSFGEAGSYNEQFF
abundance: -; v_gene: TRBV5-1; j_gene: TRBJ1-1; d_gene: TRBD1; CDR3nt: TGCGCCAGCAGCTTGGGCAGGGGGCGGGAGAACACTGAAGCTTTCTTT; CDR3aa: CASSLGRGRENTEAFF
abundance: -; v_gene: TRBV3-1/TRBV3-2; j_gene: TRBJ2-5; d_gene: TRBD2; CDR3nt: TGTGCCAGCAGCCAAGAAGGAGCGGGGGGCCAAGAGACCCAGTACTTC; CDR3aa: CASSQEGAGGQETQYF
abundance: -; v_gene: TRBV6-1; j_gene: TRBJ1-1; d_gene: -; CDR3nt: TGTGCCAGCAGTGAAATAGGGGTCGGTACTGAAGCTTTCTTT; CDR3aa: CASSEIGVGTEAFF
abundance: -; v_gene: TRBV30; j_gene: TRBJ2-7; d_gene: -; CDR3nt: TGTGCTATAGGACAGAACTACGAGCAGTACTTC; CDR3aa: CAIGQNYEQYF
abundance: -; v_gene: TRBV5-1; j_gene: TRBJ2-7; d_gene: TRBD1; CDR3nt: TGCGCCAGCAGCTTGGGCGGCCAGACAGCAGGGGGCAACGAGCAGTACTTC; CDR3aa: CASSLGGQTAGGNEQYF
abundance: once; v_gene: TRBV29-1; j_gene: TRBJ1-2; d_gene: -; CDR3nt: TGCAGCGTTGAAGAATCGGGTTATGGCTACACCTTC; CDR3aa: CSVEESGYGYTF
abundance: -; v_gene: TRBV9; j_gene: TRBJ2-3; d_gene: -; CDR3nt: TGTGCCAGCAGCGTTCGGGGAACCCAGACAGATACGCAGTATTTT; CDR3aa: CASSVRGTQTDTQYF
abundance: once; v_gene: TRBV5-8; j_gene: TRBJ2-4; d_gene: TRBD1; CDR3nt: TGTGCCAGCAGACGACGGGACAGGGCACACCAAGCCAAAAACATTCAGTACTTC; CDR3aa: CASRRRDRAHQAKNIQYF
abundance: -; v_gene: TRBV7-9; j_gene: TRBJ1-1; d_gene: -; CDR3nt: TGTGCCAGCAGCTTAGCCCGGGCAGGGCAGACCTTGAACACTGAAGCTTTCTTT; CDR3aa: CASSLARAGQTLNTEAFF
abundance: -; v_gene: TRBV7-2; j_gene: TRBJ2-5; d_gene: -; CDR3nt: TGTGCCAGCAGCTTAAAGCGGTGGGGGGTCGGGACCTTCCAAGAGACCCAGTACTTC; CDR3aa: CASSLKRWGVGTFQETQYF
abundance: -; v_gene: TRBV7-9; j_gene: TRBJ2-7; d_gene: TRBD2; CDR3nt: TGTGCCAGCAGTCAAAAAGCGGGAGTGTTCGAGCAGTACTTC; CDR3aa: CASSQKAGVFEQYF
abundance: -; v_gene: TRBV3-1/TRBV3-2; j_gene: TRBJ2-1; d_gene: -; CDR3nt: TGTGCCAGCAGTCCTGACGGCGGTACCTACAATGAGCAGTTCTTC; CDR3aa: CASSPDGGTYNEQFF
abundance: -; v_gene: TRBV4-2; j_gene: TRBJ1-1; d_gene: -; CDR3nt: TGTGCCAGCAGCCAAGAACCGGTGAACACTGAAGCTTTCTTT; CDR3aa: CASSQEPVNTEAFF
abundance: -; v_gene: TRBV6-5; j_gene: TRBJ1-2; d_gene: -; CDR3nt: TGTGCCAGCACCAACGGGGAAAATGGCTACACCTTC; CDR3aa: CASTNGENGYTF
abundance: -; v_gene: TRBV25-1; j_gene: TRBJ2-7; d_gene: TRBD1; CDR3nt: TGTGCCACCACCCTCTCAGGACAGGGCTACGAGCAGTACTTC; CDR3aa: CATTLSGQGYEQYF
abundance: -; v_gene: TRBV6-4; j_gene: TRBJ2-1; d_gene: TRBD2; CDR3nt: TGTGCCAGCAGCCGAGAGGCTAGCGGGAGTCATGAGCAGTTCTTC; CDR3aa: CASSREASGSHEQFF
abundance: -; v_gene: TRBV3-1/TRBV3-2; j_gene: TRBJ2-3; d_gene: -; CDR3nt: TGTGCCAGCAGCCCCGATCTCGGCGGCCCAGATACGCAGTATTTT; CDR3aa: CASSPDLGGPDTQYF
abundance: once; v_gene: TRBV4-1; j_gene: TRBJ1-4; d_gene: TRBD1; CDR3nt: TGCGCCAGCAGCCAAGAGGACAGGGTATTTGAAAAACTGTTTTTT; CDR3aa: CASSQEDRVFEKLFF
abundance: -; v_gene: TRBV7-2; j_gene: TRBJ2-1; d_gene: -; CDR3nt: TGTGCCAGCAGCTTACCAGGGTACCGCTCCTACAATGAGCAGTTCTTC; CDR3aa: CASSLPGYRSYNEQFF
abundance: -; v_gene: TRBV29-1; j_gene: TRBJ2-7; d_gene: TRBD1; CDR3nt: TGCAGCGTGGAAACAGGGGTCTCCTACGAGCAGTACTTC; CDR3aa: CSVETGVSYEQYF
abundance: -; v_gene: TRBV5-4; j_gene: TRBJ2-5; d_gene: -; CDR3nt: TGTGCCAGCAGCTCGTTGGGACTAGGAGGGGGCGAGACCCAGTACTTC; CDR3aa: CASSSLGLGGGETQYF
abundance: -; v_gene: TRBV12-3/TRBV12-4; j_gene: TRBJ1-2; d_gene: -; CDR3nt: TGTGCCAGCAGTGGGAGGGCCTATGGCTACACCTTC; CDR3aa: CASSGRAYGYTF
abundance: few; v_gene: TRBV5-1; j_gene: TRBJ2-1; d_gene: -; CDR3nt: TGCGCCAGCAGCTACGGGACTGAGAGGAATGAGCAGTTCTTC; CDR3aa: CASSYGTERNEQFF
abundance: -; v_gene: TRBV27; j_gene: TRBJ2-5; d_gene: -; CDR3nt: TGTGCCAGCAGTCCCCGGGCCGGCGGGCGGGAGACCCAGTACTTC; CDR3aa: CASSPRAGGRETQYF
abundance: -; v_gene: TRBV11-3; j_gene: TRBJ2-3; d_gene: TRBD2; CDR3nt: TGTGCCAGCAGCCCGAGGGTAGGCGGGGGGAGCACAGATACGCAGTATTTT; CDR3aa: CASSPRVGGGSTDTQYF
abundance: once; v_gene: TRBV7-2; j_gene: TRBJ2-7; d_gene: TRBD2; CDR3nt: TGTGCCAGCAGCTTAGCGCGTAGCGGGAGGTTGCCCTACGAGCAGTACTTC; CDR3aa: CASSLARSGRLPYEQYF
abundance: few; v_gene: TRBV4-2; j_gene: TRBJ2-2; d_gene: -; CDR3nt: TGTGCCAGCAGCCAAACTCTCAGGGAAGCGAACACCGGGGAGCTGTTTTTT; CDR3aa: CASSQTLREANTGELFF
abundance: -; v_gene: TRBV9; j_gene: TRBJ2-7; d_gene: TRBD1; CDR3nt: TGTGCCAGCAGCCCTCGACCGGACAGGGGGAAAGAGCAGTACTTC; CDR3aa: CASSPRPDRGKEQYF
abundance: -; v_gene: TRBV7-9; j_gene: TRBJ2-7; d_gene: -; CDR3nt: TGTGCCAGCTCTTGGGACACCTACGAGCAGTACTTC; CDR3aa: CASSWDTYEQYF
abundance: -; v_gene: TRBV6-5; j_gene: TRBJ2-2; d_gene: TRBD1; CDR3nt: TGTGCCAGCAGGGGGGGACAGGTCACCGGGGAGCTGTTTTTT; CDR3aa: CASRGGQVTGELFF
abundance: few; v_gene: TRBV19; j_gene: TRBJ1-1; d_gene: TRBD1; CDR3nt: TGTGCCAGTAGTATGGGGGGGACAGGGAACACTGAAGCTTTCTTT; CDR3aa: CASSMGGTGNTEAFF
abundance: -; v_gene: TRBV6-5; j_gene: TRBJ2-2; d_gene: -; CDR3nt: TGTGCCAGCAGTTATTGGGAGTCCGGGGAGCTGTTTTTT; CDR3aa: CASSYWESGELFF
abundance: once; v_gene: TRBV12-3/TRBV12-4; j_gene: TRBJ2-1; d_gene: -; CDR3nt: TGTGCCAGCAGCCGAGGGTTCCAGGAGCAGTTCTTC; CDR3aa: CASSRGFQEQFF
abundance: -; v_gene: TRBV6-5; j_gene: TRBJ1-1; d_gene: TRBD1; CDR3nt: TGTGCCAGCAGTCAGGGGGTCGGATCTGAAGCTTTCTTT; CDR3aa: CASSQGVGSEAFF
abundance: -; v_gene: TRBV28; j_gene: TRBJ2-7; d_gene: TRBD1; CDR3nt: TGTGCCAGCAGTTTAAGTCGTCCAGGGGGATATGACGAGCAGTACTTC; CDR3aa: CASSLSRPGGYDEQYF
abundance: -; v_gene: TRBV28; j_gene: TRBJ1-5; d_gene: TRBD1; CDR3nt: TGTGCCAGCAGTCGTCCAGACAGGGTCAATCAGCCCCAGCATTTT; CDR3aa: CASSRPDRVNQPQHF
abundance: few; v_gene: TRBV28; j_gene: TRBJ2-7; d_gene: TRBD2; CDR3nt: TGTGCCAGCAGGACTAGCGGGAGGGCAAGGGTCGAGCAGTACTTC; CDR3aa: CASRTSGRARVEQYF
abundance: once; v_gene: TRBV6-5; j_gene: TRBJ1-4; d_gene: TRBD1; CDR3nt: TGTGCCAGCAGTTACTCCGGACAGGGAGATGCAAAACTGTTTTTT; CDR3aa: CASSYSGQGDAKLFF